This T cell receptor (beta chain) was obtained from a study of control samples from healthy donors and cancer patients (TCRdb year 2020). The protocol used for the library was the immunoSEQ multiplex PCR assay. TCRdb took this table from immuneACCESS and kept in-frame rearrangements with V and J called. Such tables lack part of the clones; where checked against another copy, unresolved V genes explain under half of the gap, and the rest is unexplained. In all, the sample holds about 94,000 clones, and 90% of those were seen once. The ten largest clonotypes hold around 3.8% of the sample. Including cysteine and phenylalanine, the CDR3 has 17 amino acids. Only the CDR3 region is kept as DNA, spanning 51 bases read in frame from base 1. Between the V and J ends, shortened by 2 bases and 0 bases respectively, the junction contains 16 bases. Taken from the germline V gene, the CDR1 and CDR2 loops are SNHLY and FYNNEI.

A word on this clone: The specificity of this receptor is unknown. No base quality values were provided; no much bigger clone lies one nucleotide off.

The chain couples TRBV2 to TRBJ1-1; the D region possibly corresponds to TRBD1 (6 bases align). The sequence was obtained from a woman under 30 in good health. Sample: blood. At the DNA level, the sequence is TGTGCCAGCAGTGAAAGAGTCCCCGGACAGATGAACACTGAAGCTTTCTTT. Translated, this is CASSERVPGQMNTEAFF.